This T cell receptor (beta chain) derives from a study of T cell changes during pregnancy in multiple sclerosis. Trimming shortened V by 4 bases and J by 0 bases, and 9 bases separated the two germline ends. Germline assignment: CDR1 SEHNR and CDR2 FQNEAQ (reference sequence). The CDR3 runs to 14 residues. The repertoire was sequenced with immunoSEQ multiplex PCR; TCRdb's copy has only in-frame clones and lacks some. This table has about 38,000 clones, nearly 90% appearing once. This material consisted of CD4+ T cells from peripheral blood mononuclear cells, taken in the second trimester of pregnancy. The TCR comes from a female donor with multiple sclerosis, enrolled in a pregnancy study. The gene calls are TRBV7-9 and TRBJ2-5; D is possibly TRBD1 (6 bases). The CDR3 DNA reads TGTGCCAGCAGCTCTGGACAGTACCAAGAGACCCAGTACTTC. This translates into CASSSGQYQETQYF.